This TCR beta chain derives from a study of human T cells and chemical hapten exposure (dated by TCRdb to about 2021). About the full investigation: For sensitization, 2% DPC in acetone was applied to a 2 cm by 2 cm area of upper inner arm skin. Libraries were pooled for sequencing, and variation in per-sample TCR yields was attributed mainly to small differences in library volumes within the pool. Patients additionally received weekly therapeutic DPC doses to the scalp throughout the approximately 24-week study period. Patch tests used Finn chambers with 0.01% DPC on the upper back, scored after 6 days by International Contact Dermatitis Research Group standards. Blood was sampled from patients pre-sensitization (week 0) and at 2, 6 and about 24 weeks after DPC sensitization. This study followed changes in the peripheral blood TCR repertoire in vivo during primary and secondary sensitization of alopecia patients to the hapten diphenylcyclopropenone (DPC). Nearly 30 alopecia patients provided blood for TCR sequencing at one to four time points (pre-sensitization, 2, 6 and 24 weeks). Most of the patients in the cohort were female, and the cohort covered alopecia areata with under or over 50% scalp involvement, alopecia totalis and alopecia universalis. Study-wide conclusions, independent of this receptor: No change with DPC sensitization was found in the number of TCRs above 1 in 1000 frequency, and no evidence of global repertoire structure alterations was found. Compared with pre-sensitization or healthy control sets, expanded TCRs formed significantly more large CDR3 similarity clusters, which is consistent with antigen-driven responses. All patients had alopecia, a presumed autoimmune disease, so their immune response might differ from that of healthy individuals. A positive correlation was found between the number of PT1 expanded TCRs and patch test score, with significance reached at thresholds 8, 16 and 32 but not 4. After repeated subsampling, the strength of the expansion versus patch-test correlation and the threshold at which it became significant changed.

The time point label of this sample denotes: patch test 1, 2 weeks after DPC sensitization. What the treatment or condition label conveys for this sample: therapeutic diphenylcyclopropenone sensitization with weekly scalp DPC. At every patch-test visit, the blood draw took place before the patch test was put on. To be eligible, patients had to be aged 18 to 70, diagnosed with alopecia and judged suitable for DPC therapy, while pregnant patients were excluded. Total RNA was extracted from unfractionated whole blood that had been collected in Tempus Blood RNA tubes. Library method: RACE. The sample was run on a NextSeq 500. During library preparation, unique molecular identifiers were attached to individual cDNA molecules so that TCRs could be counted quantitatively and reproducibly. For every blood RNA sample, sequencing covered both the TCR alpha and TCR beta chains. In the authors' own workflow: The median number of TCRs per sample was over 95,000, ranging from about 20,000 to 700,000. The Decombinator software suite was used to annotate V, J and CDR3 in the TCR reads. Every sample was subsampled to the same number of TCRs (28,000) for the PS versus PT1 abundance plots. TCRs were defined as expanded if absent before sensitization and observed at least eight times at the 2-week time point. TCRdb trimmed public reads at Q25 via fastp, called clones via MiXCR and kept in-frame beta chains. Merged by CDR3 protein, the rows form single entries marked with the most common genes and DNA. The V and J calls and clone size are TCRdb's, not the authors'. The sample table records approximately 340,000 distinct CDR3 sequences; around 6.9% of these occur just once. 7.5% to 9% of the sample rests with the top ten.

A remark on this clonotype: This clone's antigen is unknown. No qualities accompany the bases; no much larger clone lies one base away.

CDR1 and CDR2, looked up from the germline V gene, are MDHEN and SYDVKM. The junction carries 25 bases between V and J, which are trimmed by 5 bases and 6 bases respectively. The CDR3 has 17 amino acids, counting the end cysteine and phenylalanine. The DNA shown is the 51-base CDR3, in frame from base 1. Recombination joined TRBV28 with TRBJ1-2; no confident D gene assignment can be made. This clonotype was obtained from a woman between 18 and 29 years old with alopecia areata. Some clones in this sample may be carry-over from other donors' samples. The sequencing used whole blood, collected in connection with sensitization to the hapten diphenylcyclopropenone (DPC). CDR3 region: CASSLLTFGLPGNGYTF. The sequenced DNA: TGTGCCAGCAGTCTACTGACCTTTGGGTTACCTGGCAATGGCTACACCTTC.